This is a list of T cell receptor beta chains from one sample in a study of human T cells and chemical hapten exposure. TCRdb reprocessed the RACE reads via MiXCR and lists one record per CDR3 protein. The repertoire includes over 55,000 distinct CDR3 sequences, approximately 12% of them detected once, and 1.4% sits in the top ten. Sequencing used whole blood, obtained in connection with sensitization to the hapten diphenylcyclopropenone (DPC). The receptor source for this set is a woman in her forties or fifties with alopecia areata. Some clones in this sample may be carry-over from other donors' samples. The conserved cysteine and the conserved F or W are not part of the CDR3 here.

CDR3aa	v_gene	j_gene
ASSFGRNQPQH	TRBV3-1	TRBJ1-5
ASGPTGMDTEAF	TRBV4-1	TRBJ1-1
ASSPRGTPGANIQY	TRBV7-2	TRBJ2-4
ASSQDFPGYGYT	TRBV4-1	TRBJ1-2
ASRGTGTGNEKLF	TRBV5-6	TRBJ1-4
ASSFRTSGGGYNEQF	TRBV27	TRBJ2-1
SVDRLSRETQY	TRBV29-1	TRBJ2-5
ASSQLGTPNQPQH	TRBV3-1	TRBJ1-5
ASTVTNTGELF	TRBV28	TRBJ2-2
RAGRGNTEAF	TRBV29-1	TRBJ1-1
ATLDGGEDTQY	TRBV28	TRBJ2-3
SARSFDSNQPQH	TRBV20-1	TRBJ1-5
ASSPVGGSDFEAF	TRBV18	TRBJ1-1
ASSPRDTPYEQY	TRBV7-9	TRBJ2-7
ASSPTGAKNIQY	TRBV18	TRBJ2-4
ASSIVRFGNQPQH	TRBV19	TRBJ1-5
ASTPTGQAYEQY	TRBV7-2	TRBJ2-7
ASSQEPTDTQY	TRBV14	TRBJ2-3
ASSLTLGTGGFEQF	TRBV5-1	TRBJ2-1
ASSQASYNSPLH	TRBV3-1	TRBJ1-6
ASSLGTGGGNTEAF	TRBV28	TRBJ1-1
ATSDAGQGYHQPQH	TRBV24-1	TRBJ1-5
ASLRDGSNSPLH	TRBV7-9	TRBJ1-6
ASSLTRASYGYT	TRBV28	TRBJ1-2
ATGVRTDTQY	TRBV7-8	TRBJ2-3
ASSPVLGGSPSQQF	TRBV5-6	TRBJ2-1
ASSPLTGQGSTEAF	TRBV18	TRBJ1-1
SSEGDSSTDTQY	TRBV29-1	TRBJ2-3
ASSQGEGSSYEQY	TRBV4-3	TRBJ2-7
ASSPGGSPSIGSGNTIY	TRBV6-5	TRBJ1-3
ASSVSVREKLF	TRBV10-2	TRBJ1-4
ASSWGTGSYEQY	TRBV5-5	TRBJ2-7
ASSTVSYEQY	TRBV6-5	TRBJ2-7
AIRSGAPQETQY	TRBV10-3	TRBJ2-5
ASSRTDNTEAF	TRBV18	TRBJ1-1
ATTTSSYGYT	TRBV28	TRBJ1-2
ASSLIAGHSTDTQY	TRBV7-6	TRBJ2-3
AISERPQVDGYT	TRBV10-3	TRBJ1-2
SVERVRGETQY	TRBV29-1	TRBJ2-5
ASSEDAGALH	TRBV6-1	TRBJ1-6
ASREQGNQPQH	TRBV2	TRBJ1-5
ASSPPEGIYNEQF	TRBV7-6	TRBJ2-1
ASSLRGERNNKNIQY	TRBV5-5	TRBJ2-4
ASSYDRGVSQPQH	TRBV6-2/TRBV6-3	TRBJ1-5
ASSPPRGDEQF	TRBV7-2	TRBJ2-1
ASLRSELSNQPQH	TRBV19	TRBJ1-5
ASGGLRNEQF	TRBV2	TRBJ2-1
ASSVGTSGYTDTQY	TRBV5-1	TRBJ2-3
ASSLNGLNTDTQY	TRBV27	TRBJ2-3
SAKGRLNGELF	TRBV29-1	TRBJ2-2
ASSYSKQGSEQY	TRBV6-5	TRBJ2-7
ASSLTHQGGGYGYT	TRBV7-2	TRBJ1-2
ASSPFPDTQY	TRBV28	TRBJ2-3